This T cell receptor (beta chain) stems from a study of blood T cell repertoires in COVID-19 (dated by TCRdb to 2018 to 2020). General notes on the study: The collaborator samples originated in the United States, Italy and Spain and spanned the acute and convalescent phases of COVID-19. Deeply sampled blood TCRbeta repertoires from subjects exposed to, actively infected with, or recovered from COVID-19 were included in the dataset. The prospective study material was composed of cDNA or gDNA derived from T cells, B-cell-depleted T cells, or PBMCs. HLA class I and class II types, where available, came from metadata supplied by the sample provider rather than from assay-based typing. The repertoires were made available in a free public database intended to serve as a resource for research on the immune response to SARS-CoV-2. Nearly every sample came with metadata listing a de-identified subject ID, COVID-19 status, age in years and sex. Samples came from the ongoing ImmuneRACE study (first 160 participants) plus 1,254 subjects from 6 global collaborators.

The collaborating institutions used their own protocols to collect whole blood in K2EDTA tubes. For TCRbeta analysis, collaborator samples were shipped as frozen whole blood, as isolated PBMCs, or as DNA extracted from either sample type. Note on this clone: What antigen it recognizes has not been identified. Per-nucleotide qualities are absent, and no much larger clonotype sits a single base away.

The immunoSEQ Assay, a bias-controlled multiplex PCR, was used to amplify TCRbeta CDR3 regions from genomic DNA. The original methods were these. The number of nucleated cells in each sample was estimated from the amplification of reference gene primers within the assay. To quantify the absolute abundance of each unique TCRbeta CDR3 rearrangement, sequence reads were collapsed and filtered. Productive Simpson clonality was computed per sample as the square root of Simpson's diversity index over productive rearrangements. TCRdb mirrors the immuneACCESS table, restricted to in-frame sequences. Some clones are absent from its copies; in checked studies, under half trace to an unresolved V gene, and the reason for the others is unknown. The DNA gave D and trimming, while V, J and clone size come from that table. This sample comprises over 100,000 clones, 65% to 90% of them detected only once. The biggest ten clones account for around 8% of the sample.

Beyond this particular receptor, the publication reports: How much clinical and demographic metadata was included differed by source and by participant, and the metadata was provided uncurated.

This TCR was recovered from an older woman with active or convalescent COVID-19. The specimen sequenced was peripheral blood.

The base sequence is TGCGCCAGCAGCCATAAACAGTTCACCTCTGGAAACACCATATATTTT. Its protein reads: CASSHKQFTSGNTIYF. Here the chain combines TRBV4-1 and TRBJ1-3; no D segment can be confidently identified. CDR1 MGHRA and CDR2 YSYEKL were looked up in the germline V gene. Measured from the cysteine to the phenylalanine, the CDR3 is 16 residues long. Only CDR3 DNA remains: 48 bases, in frame from the first base. The trim is 3 bases for V and 0 bases for J, with a gap of 12 bases between the germline ends.